This TCR beta chain was identified in a study of long-term antiretroviral therapy in people with HIV. Study-wide results and limits: Against controls, HIV repertoires showed narrower ranges of CDR3 length.

Researchers ran immunoSEQ v3.0 at survey level. Assay: immunoSEQ multiplex PCR; the TCRdb copy retains only in-frame clones and omits some. Of 17,000 or so clones detected, over 75% appear once; the ten largest clones hold about 15%. Of note for this clone: The target antigen is unknown.

V lost 2 bases and J lost 8; bases outside the gene matches: 7. The CDR3 runs 15 residues. Germline CDR1 SGHDN, CDR2 FVKESK. This specimen was unsorted PBMCs, taken approximately 14 months before starting antiretroviral therapy. The TCR originated in a man aged 30 to 39 with HIV. The V call is TRBV14, the J call TRBJ2-1, with 9 bases matching TRBD2. CDR3 residues: CASSQISGRRDEQFF. The CDR3 nucleotides read TGTGCCAGCAGCCAAATAAGCGGGAGGAGGGATGAGCAGTTCTTC.